This TCR beta chain was captured in a study of cytomegalovirus exposure and HLA in healthy donors. This CDR3 spans 16 amino acids. J was trimmed by 3 bases and V by 1 base; bases with no gene match: 9. Germline V gene lookup returns CDR1 GTSNPN and CDR2 SVGIG (reference sequence). PCR primers comprised 60 Vbeta and 13 Jbeta primers. The table came from immunoSEQ multiplex PCR; TCRdb's copy has only in-frame clones and leaves some out. The sample carries some 120,000 clones, 70% to 80% recorded once. The source is a young woman in good health and CMV-seropositive. The sample comprised PBMCs. The chain employs TRBV30 and TRBJ2-7; 10 nucleotides align to TRBD2. In DNA, the CDR3 is TGTGCCTGGAGTGAACCCGGGACTAGCGCTTACTACGAGCAGTACTTC. Amino acids: CAWSEPGTSAYYEQYF.